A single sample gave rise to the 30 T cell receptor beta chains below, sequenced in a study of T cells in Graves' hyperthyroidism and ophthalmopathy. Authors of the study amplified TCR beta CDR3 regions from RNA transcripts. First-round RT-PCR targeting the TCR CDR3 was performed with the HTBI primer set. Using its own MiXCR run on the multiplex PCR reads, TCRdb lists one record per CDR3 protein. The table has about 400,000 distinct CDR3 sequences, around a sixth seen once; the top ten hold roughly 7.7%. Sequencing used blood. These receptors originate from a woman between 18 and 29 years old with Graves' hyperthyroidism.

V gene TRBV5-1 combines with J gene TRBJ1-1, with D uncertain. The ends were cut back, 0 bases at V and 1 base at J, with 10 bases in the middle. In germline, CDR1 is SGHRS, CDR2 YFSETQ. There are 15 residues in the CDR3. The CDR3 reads CASSLAAGANTEAFF. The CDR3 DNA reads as TGCGCCAGCAGCTTGGCGGCCGGCGCGAACACTGAAGCTTTCTTT.

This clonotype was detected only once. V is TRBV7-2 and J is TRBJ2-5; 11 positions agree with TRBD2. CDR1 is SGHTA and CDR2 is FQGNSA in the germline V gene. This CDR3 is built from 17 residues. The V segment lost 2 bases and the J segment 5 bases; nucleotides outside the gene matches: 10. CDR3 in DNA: TGTGCCAGCAGCTTAACGTCGCTTAGCGGGGGGGGGGAGACCCAGTACTTC. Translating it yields CASSLTSLSGGGETQYF. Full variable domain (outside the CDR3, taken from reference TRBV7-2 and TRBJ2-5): GAGVSQSPSNKVTEKGKDVELRCDPISGHTALYWYRQSLGQGLEFLIYFQGNSAPDKSGLPSDRFSAERTGGSVSTLTIQRTQQEDSAVYLCASSLTSLSGGGETQYFGPGTRLLVL.

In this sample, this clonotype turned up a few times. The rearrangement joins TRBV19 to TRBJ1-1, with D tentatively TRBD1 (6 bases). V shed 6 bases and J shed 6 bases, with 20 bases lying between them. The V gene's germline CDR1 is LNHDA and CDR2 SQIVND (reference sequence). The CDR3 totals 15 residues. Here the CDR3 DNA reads TGTGCCAGTAGCGCCCACCTACAGGGATGGGCTGAAGCTTTCTTT. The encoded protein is CASSAHLQGWAEAFF.

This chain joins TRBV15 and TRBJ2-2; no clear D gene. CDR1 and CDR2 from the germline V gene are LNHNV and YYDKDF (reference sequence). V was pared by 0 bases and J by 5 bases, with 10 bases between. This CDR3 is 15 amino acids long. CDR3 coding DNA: TGTGCCACCAGCAGAGAGACAATGGCTACCGGGGAGCTGTTTTTT. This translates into CATSRETMATGELFF.

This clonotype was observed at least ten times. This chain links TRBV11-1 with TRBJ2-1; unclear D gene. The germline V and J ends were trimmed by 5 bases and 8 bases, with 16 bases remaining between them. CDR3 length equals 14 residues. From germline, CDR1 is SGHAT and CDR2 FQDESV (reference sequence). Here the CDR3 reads CASSQLKRRDEQFF. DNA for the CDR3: TGTGCCAGCAGCCAACTAAAGCGTCGGGATGAGCAGTTCTTC.

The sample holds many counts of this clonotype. CDR3 residues: CASSLSVIGKGPDDEKLFF. CDR3 coding DNA: TGTGCCAGCAGCTTGTCGGTGATAGGGAAGGGACCCGATGATGAAAAACTGTTTTTT. This rearrangement joins TRBV5-5 to TRBJ1-4; weak D call: TRBD1 (5 bases). The CDR3 has 19 amino acids. In germline, CDR1 is SGHKS, CDR2 YYEKEE (reference sequence). Trimming shortened V by 1 base and J by 6 bases, and 25 bases separated the two germline ends.

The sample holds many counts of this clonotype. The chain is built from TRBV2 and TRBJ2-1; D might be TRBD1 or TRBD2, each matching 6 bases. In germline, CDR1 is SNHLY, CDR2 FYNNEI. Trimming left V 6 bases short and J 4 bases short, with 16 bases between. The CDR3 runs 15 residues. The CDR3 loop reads CASRGLGGAYNEQFF. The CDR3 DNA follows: TGTGCCAGCAGGGGGTTGGGGGGCGCTTACAATGAGCAGTTCTTC.

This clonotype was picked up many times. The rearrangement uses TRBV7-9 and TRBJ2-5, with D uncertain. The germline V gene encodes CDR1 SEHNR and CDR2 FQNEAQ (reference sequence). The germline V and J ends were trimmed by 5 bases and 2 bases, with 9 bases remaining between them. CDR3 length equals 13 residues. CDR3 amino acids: CASSPDVQETQYF. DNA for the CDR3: TGTGCCAGCAGCCCGGACGTTCAAGAGACCCAGTACTTC. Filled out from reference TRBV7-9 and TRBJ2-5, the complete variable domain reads DTGVSQNPRHKITKRGQNVTFRCDPISEHNRLYWYRQTLGQGPEFLTYFQNEAQLEKSRLLSDRFSAERPKGSFSTLEIQRTEQGDSAMYLCASSPDVQETQYFGPGTRLLVL.

The CDR3 is CASTERAGPSQLFF. CDR3 in DNA: TGTGCCAGCACCGAAAGGGCGGGGCCCTCTCAGCTGTTTTTT. The chain uses TRBV6-2 or TRBV6-3 and TRBJ2-2, with D possibly TRBD2 on 6 matching bases. This CDR3 spans 14 amino acids. The ends were cut back, 7 bases at V and 12 bases at J, with 21 bases in the middle. Germline CDR1 reads MNHEY; CDR2 reads SVGEGT.

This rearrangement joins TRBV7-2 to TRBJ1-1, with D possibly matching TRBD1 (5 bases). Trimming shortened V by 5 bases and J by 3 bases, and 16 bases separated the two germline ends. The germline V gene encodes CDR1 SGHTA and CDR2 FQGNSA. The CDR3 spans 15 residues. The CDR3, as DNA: TGTGCCAGCAGCCCATCAGAGGGGTGGGACACTGAAGCTTTCTTT. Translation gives CASSPSEGWDTEAFF.

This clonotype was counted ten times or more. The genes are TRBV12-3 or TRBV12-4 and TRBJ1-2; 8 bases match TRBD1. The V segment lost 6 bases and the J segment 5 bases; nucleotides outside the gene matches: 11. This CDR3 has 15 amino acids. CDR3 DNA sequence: TGTGCCAGCAGAAGGGGACAGGTCGGCCAGTATGGCTACACCTTC. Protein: CASRRGQVGQYGYTF.

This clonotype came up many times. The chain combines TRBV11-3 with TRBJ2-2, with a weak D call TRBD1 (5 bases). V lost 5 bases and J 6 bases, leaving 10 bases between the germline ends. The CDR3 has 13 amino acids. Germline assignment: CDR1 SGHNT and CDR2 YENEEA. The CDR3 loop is CASSQTVSGELFF. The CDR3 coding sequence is TGTGCCAGCAGCCAGACAGTGTCCGGGGAGCTGTTTTTT.

The CDR3 loop reads CASTHPDRRETQYF. In DNA, the CDR3 is TGTGCCAGCACTCACCCCGATAGACGAGAGACCCAGTACTTC. The chain has TRBV25-1 and TRBJ2-5; D call uncertain. CDR3 length equals 14 residues. Trimming took off 7 bases at V and 4 bases at J, with 16 bases between the two ends. Germline V lookup: CDR1 MGHDK, CDR2 SYGVNS.

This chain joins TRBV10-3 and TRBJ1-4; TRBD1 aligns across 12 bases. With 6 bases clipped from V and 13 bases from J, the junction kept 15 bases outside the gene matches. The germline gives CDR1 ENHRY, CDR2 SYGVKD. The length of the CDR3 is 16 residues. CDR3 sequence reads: CAISPKVPGQGAGLFF. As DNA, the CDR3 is TGTGCCATCAGCCCCAAGGTCCCGGGACAGGGGGCGGGACTGTTTTTT.

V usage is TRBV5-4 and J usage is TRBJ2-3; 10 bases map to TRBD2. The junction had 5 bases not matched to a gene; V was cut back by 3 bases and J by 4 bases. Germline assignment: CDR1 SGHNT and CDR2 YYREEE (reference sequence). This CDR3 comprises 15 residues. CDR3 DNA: TGTGCCAGCAGCTCCGGAGCGGGGGGGGCAGATACGCAGTATTTT. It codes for CASSSGAGGADTQYF.

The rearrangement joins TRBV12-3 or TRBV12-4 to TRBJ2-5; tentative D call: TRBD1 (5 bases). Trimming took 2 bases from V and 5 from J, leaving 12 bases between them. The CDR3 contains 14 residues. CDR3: CASSLQGLKETQYF. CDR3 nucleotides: TGTGCCAGCAGTTTACAGGGTCTTAAGGAGACCCAGTACTTC.

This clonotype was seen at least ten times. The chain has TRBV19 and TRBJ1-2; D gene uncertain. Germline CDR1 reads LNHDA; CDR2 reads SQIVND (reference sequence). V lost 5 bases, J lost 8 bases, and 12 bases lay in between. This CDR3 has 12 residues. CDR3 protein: CASSFGLGGYTF. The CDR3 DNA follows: TGTGCCAGTAGTTTCGGACTGGGAGGCTACACCTTC.

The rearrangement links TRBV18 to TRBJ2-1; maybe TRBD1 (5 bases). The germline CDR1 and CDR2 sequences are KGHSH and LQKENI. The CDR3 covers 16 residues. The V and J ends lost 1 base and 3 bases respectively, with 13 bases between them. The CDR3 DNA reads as TGTGCCAGCTCACCACGGGGCAGGGTGGACTACAATGAGCAGTTCTTC. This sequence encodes CASSPRGRVDYNEQFF.

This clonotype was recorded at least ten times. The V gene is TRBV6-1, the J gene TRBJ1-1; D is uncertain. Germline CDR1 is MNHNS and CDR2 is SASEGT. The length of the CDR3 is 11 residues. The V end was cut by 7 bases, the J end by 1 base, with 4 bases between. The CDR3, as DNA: TGTGCCAGCACCTGGAACACTGAAGCTTTCTTT. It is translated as CASTWNTEAFF.

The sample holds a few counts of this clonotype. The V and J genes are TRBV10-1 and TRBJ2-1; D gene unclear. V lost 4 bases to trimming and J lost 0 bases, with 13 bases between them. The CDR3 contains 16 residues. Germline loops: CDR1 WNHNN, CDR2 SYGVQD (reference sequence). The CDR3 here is CASSGTQDFSYNEQFF. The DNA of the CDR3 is TGCGCCAGCAGTGGTACTCAGGATTTCTCCTACAATGAGCAGTTCTTC.

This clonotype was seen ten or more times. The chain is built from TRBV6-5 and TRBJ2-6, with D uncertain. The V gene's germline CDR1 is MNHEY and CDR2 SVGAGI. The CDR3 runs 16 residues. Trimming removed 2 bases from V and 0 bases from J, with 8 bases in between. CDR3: CASSYGTPSGANVLTF. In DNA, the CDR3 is TGTGCCAGCAGTTACGGCACACCCTCTGGGGCCAACGTCCTGACTTTC.

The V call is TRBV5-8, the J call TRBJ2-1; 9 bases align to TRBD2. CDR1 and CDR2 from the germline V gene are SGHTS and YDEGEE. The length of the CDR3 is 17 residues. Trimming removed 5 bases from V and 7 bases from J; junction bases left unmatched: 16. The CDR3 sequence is CASSVPRGGAPGNEQFF. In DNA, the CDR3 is TGTGCCAGCAGTGTGCCACGCGGGGGGGCGCCGGGGAATGAGCAGTTCTTC. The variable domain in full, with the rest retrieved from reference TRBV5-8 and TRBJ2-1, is EAGVTQSPTHLIKTRGQQATLRCSPISGHTSVYWYQQALGLGLQFLLWYDEGEERNRGNFPPRFSGRQFPNYSSELNVNALELEDSALYLCASSVPRGGAPGNEQFFGPGTRLTVL.

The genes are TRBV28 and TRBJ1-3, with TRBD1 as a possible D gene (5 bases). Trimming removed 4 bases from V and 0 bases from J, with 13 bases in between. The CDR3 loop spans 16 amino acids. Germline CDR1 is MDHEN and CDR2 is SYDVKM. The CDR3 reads CASSWGEPSSGNTIYF. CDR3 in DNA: TGTGCCAGCAGTTGGGGCGAGCCGAGCTCTGGAAACACCATATATTTT.

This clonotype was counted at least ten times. CDR3 sequence reads: CSASWDRNLEQYF. Here the CDR3 DNA reads TGCAGTGCTAGTTGGGACAGGAACCTCGAGCAGTACTTC. J is TRBJ2-7 and V is TRBV20-1, with 8 bases that match TRBD1. V lost 3 bases and J lost 6; bases outside the gene matches: 7. Germline V gives CDR1 DFQATT, CDR2 SNEGSKA (reference sequence). The CDR3 is 13 amino acids.

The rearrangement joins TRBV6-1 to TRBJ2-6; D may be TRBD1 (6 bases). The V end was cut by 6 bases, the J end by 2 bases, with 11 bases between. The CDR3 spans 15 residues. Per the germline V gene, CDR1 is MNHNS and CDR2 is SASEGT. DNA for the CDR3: TGTGCCAGCAGGCCTCGACAGGCTGGGGCCAACGTCCTGACTTTC. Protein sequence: CASRPRQAGANVLTF.

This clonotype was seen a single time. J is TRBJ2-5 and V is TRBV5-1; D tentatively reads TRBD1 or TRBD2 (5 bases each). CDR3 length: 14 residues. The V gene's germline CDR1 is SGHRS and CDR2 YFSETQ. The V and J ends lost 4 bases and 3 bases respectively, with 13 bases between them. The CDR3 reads CASSTGRQKETQYF. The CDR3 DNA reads TGCGCCAGCAGCACGGGGCGGCAAAAAGAGACCCAGTACTTC.

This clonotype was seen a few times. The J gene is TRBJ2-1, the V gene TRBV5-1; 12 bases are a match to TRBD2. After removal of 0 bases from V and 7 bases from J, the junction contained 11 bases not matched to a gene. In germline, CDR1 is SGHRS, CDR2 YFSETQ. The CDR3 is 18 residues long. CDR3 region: CASSLAPSGRAFANEQFF. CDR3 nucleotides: TGCGCCAGCAGCTTGGCCCCTAGCGGGAGGGCCTTTGCTAATGAGCAGTTCTTC.

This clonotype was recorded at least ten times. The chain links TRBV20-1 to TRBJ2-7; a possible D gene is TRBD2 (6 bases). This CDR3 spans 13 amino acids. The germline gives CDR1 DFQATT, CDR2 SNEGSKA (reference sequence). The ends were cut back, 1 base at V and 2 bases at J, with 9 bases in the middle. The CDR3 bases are TGCAGTGCTAGAGTACCGGGGGCCTACGAGCAGTACTTC. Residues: CSARVPGAYEQYF.

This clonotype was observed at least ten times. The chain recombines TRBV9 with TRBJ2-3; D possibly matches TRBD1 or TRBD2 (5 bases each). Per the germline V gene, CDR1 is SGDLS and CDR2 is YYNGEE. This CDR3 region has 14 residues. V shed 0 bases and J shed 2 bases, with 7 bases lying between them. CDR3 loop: CASSVGGNTDTQYF. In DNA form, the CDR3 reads TGTGCCAGCAGCGTAGGGGGGAACACAGATACGCAGTATTTT.

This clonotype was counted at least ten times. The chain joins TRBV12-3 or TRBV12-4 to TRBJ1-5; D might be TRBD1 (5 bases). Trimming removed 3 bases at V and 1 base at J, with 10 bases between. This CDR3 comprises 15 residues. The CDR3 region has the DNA TGTGCCAGCAGTTTCGGCAGGGCCAGCAATCAGCCCCAGCATTTT. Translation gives CASSFGRASNQPQHF.